This T cell receptor beta chain was obtained from a study of cytomegalovirus exposure and HLA in healthy donors. Study results and limitations: Later genetic work tied a missense DCLRE1C variant to beta-chain V and J trimming. Later analysis revealed greater clonal expansion in HLA-associated TCR beta chains than in equally common others.

The PCR used 60 Vbeta and 13 Jbeta primers. Sequencing used immunoSEQ multiplex PCR; TCRdb keeps in-frame clones, though not all of them. The table lists 110,000 or so clones, roughly 8.6% of them singletons, with around 6% in the top ten. The length of the CDR3 is 15 residues. The J segment lost 8 bases and the V segment lost 3 bases, leaving 11 bases of the junction unmatched. CDR1 is MDHEN, CDR2 SYDVKM, per germline. About this clone: Its matching antigen is unknown.

Specimen: PBMCs. The source of this sequence is a woman in her forties in good health and CMV-seropositive. The V call is TRBV28, the J call TRBJ1-2; 8 nucleotides agree with TRBD1. The CDR3 reads CASSFTGQGARGYTF. The DNA for the CDR3 is TGTGCCAGCAGTTTTACTGGGCAGGGGGCGCGCGGCTACACCTTC.